Detailed here is one TCR beta chain. Method: immunoSEQ multiplex PCR; TCRdb's copy keeps in-frame clones and lacks some. The data show around 130,000 clones, around 80% seen once. The data were obtained in a study of blood T cell repertoires in COVID-19. The trim removed 0 bases at V and 0 bases at J, leaving 9 bases unmatched. This CDR3 has 20 residues. CDR1 and CDR2 (germline): WNHNN, SYGVQD (reference sequence). The sample taken for sequencing was PBMCs or T cells enriched from blood (not recorded which). This TCR was recovered from a young woman who had been exposed to COVID-19. The chain is built from TRBV10-1 and TRBJ2-1; TRBD2 matches 12 bases. Written as DNA, the CDR3 is TGCGCCAGCAGTGAGTCTCGGGCTAGCGGGAGGGTTTTCTCCTACAATGAGCAGTTCTTC. This gives the protein CASSESRASGRVFSYNEQFF.